The T cell receptor beta chain described here comes from a study of T-cell memory formation after mild COVID-19. In TCRdb, the 5' RACE reads were re-called with MiXCR into one record per CDR3 protein. The sample holds just over 400,000 distinct CDR3 sequences, about a quarter seen once. This CDR3 is built from 13 residues. With 2 bases removed from V and 11 bases from J, the gap between germline ends came to 15 bases. Germline CDR1 SGHTA, CDR2 FQGNSA. This clonotype was observed a few times. The sequence was obtained from an adult woman who had mild COVID-19 (a few samples of this study predate the infection). Cell type and time point are not known. What was sequenced was PBMCs or a T cell subset sorted from them (not recorded which). This rearrangement joins TRBV7-2 to TRBJ1-1; no clear D gene. This CDR3 is CASSLTGGVRAFF. The CDR3 DNA reads as TGTGCCAGCAGCTTAACCGGCGGGGTGAGGGCTTTCTTT.